The clone carrying this T cell receptor (beta chain) has only a few counts. Its antigen remains unknown. These data are taken from a study of PD-1 blockade in classical Hodgkin lymphoma. The CDR3 totals 13 residues. Trimming removed 5 bases at V and 3 bases at J, with 12 bases between. The germline CDR1 and CDR2 sequences are SGHRS and YFSETQ. The repertoire was sequenced with immunoSEQ multiplex PCR; TCRdb's copy has only in-frame clones and lacks some. Found here are 45,000 to 55,000 clones, roughly 66% of them singletons; the top ten hold around 16%. Study-level results: Patients with an early start, nivolumab under 1 year after ASCT, were excluded. Significantly greater TCR diversity emerged by C4D1 in CD4+ cells but not CD8+ cells.

Brentuximab vedotin exposure varied, and every patient relapsed after autologous stem cell transplantation. Complete response, partial response or progressive disease was recorded as best response. This clonotype was sampled from a human donor with classical Hodgkin lymphoma. V and J are TRBV5-1 and TRBJ2-7; D ambiguous. The specimen comprised peripheral blood mononuclear cells (PBMCs), sampled before the second cycle of nivolumab. The CDR3 spells CASSLQIDYEQYF. The DNA of the CDR3 is TGCGCCAGCAGTCTACAGATAGACTACGAGCAGTACTTC. Drawing the rest from reference TRBV5-1 and TRBJ2-7, the complete variable domain is KAGVTQTPRYLIKTRGQQVTLSCSPISGHRSVSWYQQTPGQGLQFLFEYFSETQRNKGNFPGRFSGRQFSNSRSEMNVSTLELGDSALYLCASSLQIDYEQYFGPGTRLTVT.